The entry below describes one T cell receptor beta chain. This CDR3 has 14 residues. V lost 8 bases and J lost 4, with 18 bases in between. CDR1 and CDR2 (germline): LNHNV, YYDKDF (reference sequence). Assay used: immunoSEQ multiplex PCR; TCRdb lists only in-frame clones, some missing. The sample contains about 19,000 clones, under 75% of which appear only once. Both intraepithelial and lamina propria lymphocytes were released by processing graft tissue. This sample is drawn from a study of graft-versus-host responses after intestinal transplantation. Study at large: Recipients were given multivisceral, liver-intestinal, or isolated intestinal transplants. Each patient got anti-thymocyte globulin induction, then tacrolimus and steroids for about 3 years.

This chain joins TRBV15 and TRBJ2-7; D is possibly TRBD2 (6 bases). Sequencing used ileum tissue, obtained about 21 days after intestinal transplant. This TCR was sampled from a human patient who received an intestinal transplant, so some T cells may come from the graft donor. The CDR3 DNA sequence: TGTGCCACCCGGGTCGGGCCGCGGGGATACGAGCAGTACTTC. It is translated as CATRVGPRGYEQYF.